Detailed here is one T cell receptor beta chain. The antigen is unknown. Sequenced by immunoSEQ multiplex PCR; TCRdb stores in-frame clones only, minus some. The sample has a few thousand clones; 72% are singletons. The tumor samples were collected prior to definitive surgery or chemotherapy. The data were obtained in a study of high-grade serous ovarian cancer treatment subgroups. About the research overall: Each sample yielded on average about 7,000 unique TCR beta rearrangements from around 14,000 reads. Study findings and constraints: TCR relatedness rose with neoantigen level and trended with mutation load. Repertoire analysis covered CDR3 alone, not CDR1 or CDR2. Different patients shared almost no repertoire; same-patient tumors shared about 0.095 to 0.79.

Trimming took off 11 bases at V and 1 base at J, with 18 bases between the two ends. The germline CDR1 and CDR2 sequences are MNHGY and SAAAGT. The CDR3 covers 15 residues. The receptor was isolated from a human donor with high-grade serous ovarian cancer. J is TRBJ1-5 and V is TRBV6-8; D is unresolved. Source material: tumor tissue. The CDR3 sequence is CAPSSAGRSNQPQHF. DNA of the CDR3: TGTGCCCCTAGCTCTGCGGGTAGGAGCAATCAGCCCCAGCATTTT.